This T cell receptor (beta chain) was captured in a study of beta chain features in type 1 diabetes. General observations from the study: Naive, central memory and Treg TCRB repertoires seemed to resemble each other more closely in patients than they did in healthy donors.

CDR3 length: 16 amino acids. Trimming at V came to 2 bases and at J to 0 bases, leaving 5 bases not matched to a gene. Germline-derived CDR1 and CDR2 are KGHSH and LQKENI. This clone was counted a few times. Its antigen is undetermined. TCRB transcripts that were expressed got sequenced, as all of the isolated RNA had been reverse transcribed. Using immunoSEQ multiplex PCR, the repertoire was profiled, and TCRdb retains in-frame clones only, with some absent. The sample yields fewer than 350,000 clones, approximately 8% seen once. The V and J genes are TRBV18 and TRBJ2-5; 8 bases are a match to TRBD2. The material sequenced was central memory CD4+ T cells from blood. This clonotype was obtained from a woman between 18 and 29 years old in good health. CDR3 coding DNA: TGTGCCAGCTCACCAACAGCGGGAGATTACCAAGAGACCCAGTACTTC. The encoded protein is CASSPTAGDYQETQYF.